Below, 19 T cell receptor beta chains from the same sample are listed, as sequenced in a study of T cell changes during pregnancy in multiple sclerosis. Only in-frame clones appear in the TCRdb table, and some are missing; sequencing was by immunoSEQ multiplex PCR. Of some 60,000 clones in the sample, 93% were seen once. The sequenced sample was CD4+ T cells from peripheral blood mononuclear cells, obtained before pregnancy. Receptors originate from a female donor with multiple sclerosis, enrolled in a pregnancy study.

This rearrangement joins TRBV28 to TRBJ2-2, with D maybe TRBD2 (6 bases). Germline values: CDR1 MDHEN, CDR2 SYDVKM. Trimming cost V 8 bases and J 4 bases, with 14 bases left between them. The length of the CDR3 is 14 residues. CDR3 sequence: CASRPGGSTGELFF. For the CDR3, the DNA is TGTGCCAGCCGACCAGGAGGGAGCACCGGGGAGCTGTTTTTT.

This clone has a handful of counts. This sequence joins TRBV2 and TRBJ1-1; no reliable D call. Germline-derived CDR1 and CDR2 are SNHLY and FYNNEI. This CDR3 contains 13 residues. The germline V and J ends were trimmed by 6 bases and 4 bases, with 12 bases remaining between them. The CDR3 sequence is CASSRLWSTEAFF. CDR3 nucleotide sequence: TGTGCCAGCAGCCGGCTCTGGAGCACTGAAGCTTTCTTT.

The chain uses TRBV6-1 and TRBJ2-5; the match to TRBD1 covers 12 bases. CDR1 and CDR2 from the germline V gene are MNHNS and SASEGT. The junction had 18 bases not matched to a gene; V was cut back by 2 bases and J by 5 bases. CDR3 size: 20 residues. CDR3 nucleotide sequence: TGTGCCAGCAGTGAATTGTGGCCATCCGGGACAGGGGGCCCCTGGGAGACCCAGTACTTC. It encodes CASSELWPSGTGGPWETQYF.

This clone was seen a single time. This sequence joins TRBV21-1 and TRBJ2-7; the table assigns TRBD1, which was not confirmed against the DNA. TRBV21-1 is designated a pseudogene. This CDR3 has 20 residues. The CDR3 sequence is CASSKEVRDIRVFYSYEQYF. The CDR3 DNA reads TGTGCCAGCAGCAAAGAGGTCCGGGACATTCGGGTATTTTACTCCTACGAGCAGTACTTC.

V and J are TRBV11-2 and TRBJ1-1; D call uncertain. V dropped 1 base and J dropped 1 base, with 13 bases sitting between them. The V gene's germline CDR1 is SGHAT and CDR2 FQNNGV. The CDR3 is 16 residues long. CDR3 residues: CASSLVMGVRNTEAFF. CDR3 nucleotides: TGTGCCAGCAGCTTAGTGATGGGAGTGAGGAACACTGAAGCTTTCTTT. The entire variable domain, with the rest obtained from reference TRBV11-2 and TRBJ1-1, is as follows: EAGVAQSPRYKIIEKRQSVAFWCNPISGHATLYWYQQILGQGPKLLIQFQNNGVVDDSQLPKDRFSAERLKGVDSTLKIQPAKLEDSAVYLCASSLVMGVRNTEAFFGQGTRLTVV.

This clone was found a few times. This chain connects TRBV6-1 to TRBJ2-7; TRBD1 might be the D (6 bases). Trimming cost V 1 base and J 2 bases, with 12 bases left between them. Germline V CDR1 and CDR2: MNHNS, SASEGT. The CDR3 contains 15 residues. The CDR3 nucleotides are TGTGCCAGCAGTGAAGGCCCAGGGGCTCCCTACGAGCAGTACTTC. It encodes CASSEGPGAPYEQYF.

The J gene is TRBJ2-1, the V gene TRBV5-1; tentative D call: TRBD1 (5 bases). V was clipped by 0 bases and J by 2 bases, with 9 bases between them. In germline, CDR1 is SGHRS, CDR2 YFSETQ. This CDR3 has 15 amino acids. The CDR3 protein is CASSLEARAYNEQFF. The DNA of the CDR3 is TGCGCCAGCAGCTTGGAGGCCAGGGCCTACAATGAGCAGTTCTTC.

This clone is a singleton in its sample. The genes are TRBV5-1 and TRBJ2-1; 10 positions agree with TRBD2. Trimming took 4 bases from V and 7 from J; bases not matched to a gene: 14. Germline V CDR1 and CDR2: SGHRS, YFSETQ. The CDR3 spans 17 residues. The CDR3 reads CASSSGGPGTSVNEQFF. The CDR3 DNA reads as TGCGCCAGCAGCAGCGGGGGGCCGGGGACTAGCGTAAATGAGCAGTTCTTC.

This clone was picked up one time. The V gene is TRBV19, the J gene TRBJ2-1; 9 bases are a match to TRBD2. CDR3 length: 17 residues. Germline V gives CDR1 LNHDA, CDR2 SQIVND (reference sequence). V lost 10 bases, J lost 9 bases, and 22 bases stayed unmatched. The CDR3 reads CATIPDASGTFLGEQFF. The DNA for the CDR3 is TGTGCCACCATCCCTGATGCTAGCGGGACATTCTTAGGTGAGCAGTTCTTC.

This chain connects TRBV7-6 to TRBJ1-5; D possibly corresponds to TRBD1 (6 bases). This CDR3 comprises 20 residues. Trimming removed 1 base at V and 0 bases at J, with 22 bases between. Germline-derived CDR1 and CDR2 are SGHVS and FNYEAQ. CDR3 amino acids: CASSLDLRTDRTYSNQPQHF. CDR3 DNA: TGTGCCAGCAGCTTAGACCTTCGGACAGACCGGACGTATAGCAATCAGCCCCAGCATTTT.

This chain uses TRBV5-1 with TRBJ2-7, with D possibly being TRBD1 (5 bases). The V end was cut by 0 bases, the J end by 3 bases, with 10 bases between. CDR3 length equals 14 residues. Germline V CDR1 and CDR2: SGHRS, YFSETQ. The CDR3 DNA is TGCGCCAGCAGCTTGGCGACAGCCTTCTACGAGCAGTACTTC. It translates to CASSLATAFYEQYF.

The chain is built from TRBV5-1 and TRBJ2-5, with 16 bases fitting TRBD2. CDR3 length equals 16 residues. After removal of 5 bases from V and 5 bases from J, the junction contained 6 bases not matched to a gene. The germline gives CDR1 SGHRS, CDR2 YFSETQ. CDR3: CASRGLAGGPEETQYF. CDR3 DNA: TGCGCCAGCAGGGGACTAGCGGGAGGGCCTGAGGAGACCCAGTACTTC.

This clone has a handful of counts. The rearrangement links TRBV10-3 to TRBJ2-7, with 14 bases identical to TRBD2. The ends lost 8 bases at V and 3 bases at J; junction bases unmatched: 15. The CDR3 sequence is 18 residues long. Looked up from germline, CDR1 is ENHRY and CDR2 is SYGVKD. The DNA for the CDR3 is TGTGCCATCGCCCGGACAGGGCCGGGACTAGCGGGAGTCTACGAGCAGTACTTC. It yields the protein CAIARTGPGLAGVYEQYF.

This chain connects TRBV7-2 to TRBJ1-2; D is perhaps TRBD1 (6 bases). V lost 6 bases and J lost 4, with 18 bases in between. Germline values: CDR1 SGHTA, CDR2 FQGNSA. The length of the CDR3 is 15 residues. The CDR3 protein is CASRKLTDSVYGYTF. CDR3 nucleotides: TGTGCCAGCAGGAAATTAACGGACAGCGTCTATGGCTACACCTTC.

The rearrangement joins TRBV6-5 to TRBJ1-2; D remains unclear. The CDR3 sequence is 15 residues long. V shed 6 bases and J shed 6 bases, with 20 bases lying between them. Germline V gene sequence: CDR1 MNHEY, CDR2 SVGAGI. The DNA for the CDR3 is TGTGCCAGCAGCCATACAAGAGGGTTAGTTCATGGCTACACCTTC. It specifies CASSHTRGLVHGYTF.

V gene TRBV11-2 combines with J gene TRBJ2-7, with TRBD2 identical over 9 bases. Per the germline V gene, CDR1 is SGHAT and CDR2 is FQNNGV. With V trimmed by 3 bases and J by 2 bases, 2 bases remained unmatched. The CDR3 runs 14 residues. The CDR3 reads CASSFERGAYEQYF. CDR3 nucleotides: TGTGCCAGCAGCTTCGAGCGGGGGGCCTACGAGCAGTACTTC.

This clone was seen more than once but under ten times. This chain links TRBV4-3 with TRBJ2-5; tentative D call: TRBD1 (6 bases). This CDR3 is built from 17 residues. Between the trimmed V and J ends, which lost 0 bases and 2 bases, there was a span of 16 bases. Per the germline V gene, CDR1 is LGHNA and CDR2 is YSLEER. As DNA, the CDR3 is TGCGCCAGCAGCCAAGAGTTCAGGGGCCTTGGGCAAGAGACCCAGTACTTC. It yields the protein CASSQEFRGLGQETQYF.

The J gene is TRBJ2-1, the V gene TRBV20-1, with D possibly being TRBD2 (5 bases). Germline lookup yields CDR1 DFQATT and CDR2 SNEGSKA (reference sequence). Trimming took off 3 bases at V and 8 bases at J, with 8 bases between the two ends. The CDR3 is made up of 11 amino acids. The CDR3 spells CSASREYEQFF. The CDR3 coding sequence is TGCAGTGCTAGTCGGGAATATGAGCAGTTCTTC.

This rearrangement joins TRBV19 to TRBJ2-5; 10 bases fit TRBD2. This CDR3 contains 17 residues. With 1 base clipped from V and 4 bases from J, the junction kept 9 bases outside the gene matches. Per germline, CDR1 LNHDA and CDR2 SQIVND (reference sequence). The CDR3 DNA is TGTGCCAGTAGTATAGGCCAATTAGCGGGAGGTGGAGAGACCCAGTACTTC. Translated: CASSIGQLAGGGETQYF.